This entry features one T cell receptor (beta chain) sequence. Its specificity is unknown. The PCR ran on 60 Vbeta and 13 Jbeta primers. The protocol was immunoSEQ multiplex PCR, while the TCRdb copy is restricted to in-frame clones and leaves out a portion. The sample holds approximately 190,000 clones; over 80% are singletons and the top ten take roughly 6.3%. This record comes from a study of cytomegalovirus exposure and HLA in healthy donors. Study-level points and caveats: At a 0.05 false discovery rate, a later analysis found some 18,000 TCR beta sequences to be associated with HLA alleles. Reportedly, HLA-A and HLA-B alleles of most subjects were accurately predicted from TCR beta. There was a cluster of highly shared sequence variants that was likely a sequencing artifact.

The CDR3 has 17 amino acids. Per the germline V gene, CDR1 is SGHDN and CDR2 is FVKESK. V was clipped by 5 bases and J by 1 base; unmatched bases: 11. The chain is built from TRBV14 and TRBJ1-1; 9 nucleotides agree with TRBD1. Sequencing was done on a sample of PBMCs. This clonotype originated in a man between 40 and 49 years old in good health and CMV-seropositive. The CDR3 reads CASSAGTGKGKNTEAFF. Written as DNA, the CDR3 is TGTGCCAGCAGCGCCGGGACAGGGAAAGGGAAGAACACTGAAGCTTTCTTT.